This passage covers 6 T cell receptor beta chains from one sample sequenced in a study of technical replicates of blood from a few donors. This table comes from immunoSEQ multiplex PCR, and its TCRdb copy is limited to in-frame clones, with some not included. The repertoire holds around 50,000 clones, with 90% to 97% as singletons. The sequencing sample was made of T cells isolated from PBMCs. Receptors originate from a human donor in good health.

The chain links TRBV4-1 to TRBJ2-5; a weak D match, TRBD2 (5 bases). Germline V gene sequence: CDR1 MGHRA, CDR2 YSYEKL. CDR3 length: 14 amino acids. Trimming cost V 1 base and J 1 base, with 7 bases left between them. The CDR3 bases are TGCGCCAGCAGCCAAGTAGGAGGCCAAGAGACCCAGTACTTC. As protein: CASSQVGGQETQYF.

The rearrangement links TRBV6-6 to TRBJ2-1, with 9 positions matching TRBD1. The V gene's germline CDR1 is MNHNY and CDR2 SVGAGI (reference sequence). V lost 5 bases to trimming and J lost 5 bases; unmatched junction nucleotides: 7. The length of the CDR3 is 15 residues. Here the CDR3 DNA reads TGTGCCAGCAGTGTTTCCGGGACAGGGAACAATGAGCAGTTCTTC. Residues: CASSVSGTGNNEQFF.

This chain links TRBV7-9 with TRBJ1-1, with 7 bases lining up with TRBD1. There are 14 residues in the CDR3. Germline CDR1 reads SEHNR; CDR2 reads FQNEAQ (reference sequence). V trimming: 5 bases; J trimming: 4 bases; junction bases outside the gene matches: 7. CDR3 sequence: CASSATGAATEAFF. The CDR3 region has the DNA TGTGCCAGCAGCGCCACAGGGGCGGCCACTGAAGCTTTCTTT.

This chain connects TRBV10-3 to TRBJ2-2; D possibly corresponds to TRBD1 (5 bases). The germline gives CDR1 ENHRY, CDR2 SYGVKD. Trimming took 7 bases from V and 1 from J, leaving 16 bases between them. This CDR3 is built from 16 residues. CDR3 residues: CAINPDSRRNTGELFF. The CDR3 DNA is TGTGCCATCAATCCTGACAGCCGACGGAACACCGGGGAGCTGTTTTTT.

The chain employs TRBV5-1 and TRBJ1-1; possible D gene TRBD1, 6 bases. The CDR3 spans 15 residues. CDR1 and CDR2 (germline): SGHRS, YFSETQ. The V end was cut by 1 base, the J end by 0 bases, with 10 bases between. Here the CDR3 reads CASSLTGNMNTEAFF. The CDR3 nucleotides are TGCGCCAGCAGCTTGACAGGGAATATGAACACTGAAGCTTTCTTT.

This chain links TRBV9 with TRBJ2-3, with no clear D. The germline V gene has CDR1 SGDLS and CDR2 YYNGEE. CDR3 length equals 13 residues. The V end was cut by 5 bases, the J end by 2 bases, with 9 bases between. The CDR3 DNA sequence: TGTGCCAGCAGTCTAGGCCTCACAGATACGCAGTATTTT. Its protein product is CASSLGLTDTQYF.